This T cell receptor beta chain was sequenced in a study of technical replicates of blood from a few donors. Libraries were prepared by immunoSEQ multiplex PCR; TCRdb keeps only in-frame clonotypes and omits some of them. The table lists nearly 80,000 clones, 96% of them singletons. Looked up from germline, CDR1 is SGHAT and CDR2 is FQNNGV. Trimming at V came to 4 bases and at J to 6 bases, leaving 5 bases not matched to a gene. The CDR3 has 15 amino acids. The TCR sequence derives from a human donor in good health. This chain connects TRBV11-2 to TRBJ2-1, with 11 bases lining up with TRBD2. Sequenced material: T cells isolated from PBMCs. This CDR3 reads CASSSRGTSGNEQFF. DNA of the CDR3: TGTGCCAGCAGCTCTCGAGGGACTAGCGGCAATGAGCAGTTCTTC. Full variable domain (rest looked up from reference TRBV11-2 and TRBJ2-1): EAGVAQSPRYKIIEKRQSVAFWCNPISGHATLYWYQQILGQGPKLLIQFQNNGVVDDSQLPKDRFSAERLKGVDSTLKIQPAKLEDSAVYLCASSSRGTSGNEQFFGPGTRLTVL.